These 13 T cell receptor beta chains were sequenced from one sample in a study of CD8 T cells in Susac syndrome. Random hexamers were used to reverse transcribe an amount of about 0.5 to 1 ug RNA. MiXCR was run by TCRdb on the immunoSEQ multiplex PCR reads, yielding one entry per CDR3 protein. The sample records more than 100,000 distinct CDR3 sequences, nearly 95% being singletons. The sequenced sample consisted of CD4+ T cells from PBMCs. These TCRs come from a human donor in good health.

This clonotype was seen a few times. V and J are TRBV30 and TRBJ1-5; no clear D. This CDR3 spans 12 amino acids. The V end lost 1 base, the J end lost 4 bases, and 5 bases lay between the germline ends. Germline CDR1 GTSNPN, CDR2 SVGIG (reference sequence). The CDR3 coding sequence is TGTGCCTGGAGTGCGGGAAATCAGCCCCAGCATTTT. Amino acid sequence: CAWSAGNQPQHF. The whole variable domain, remainder taken from reference TRBV30 and TRBJ1-5, is SQTIHQWPATLVQPVGSPLSLECTVEGTSNPNLYWYRQAAGRGLQLLFYSVGIGQISSEVPQNLSASRPQDRQFILSSKKLLLSDSGFYLCAWSAGNQPQHFGDGTRLSIL.

The genes are TRBV27 and TRBJ2-2, with D possibly being TRBD1 (6 bases). This CDR3 spans 14 amino acids. From germline, CDR1 is MNHEY and CDR2 SMNVEV (reference sequence). V shed 7 bases and J shed 7 bases, with 16 bases lying between them. The chain's CDR3 is CASMRTVVFGELFF. CDR3 DNA: TGTGCCAGCATGAGGACAGTAGTTTTCGGGGAGCTGTTTTTT.

The chain recombines TRBV2 with TRBJ2-5; 9 nucleotides agree with TRBD1. CDR3 size: 15 residues. Germline-derived CDR1 and CDR2 are SNHLY and FYNNEI. V lost 4 bases to trimming and J lost 1 base; unmatched junction nucleotides: 4. Written as DNA, the CDR3 is TGTGCCAGCAGTGCCGGGACAGGGTCCCAAGAGACCCAGTACTTC. Encoded protein: CASSAGTGSQETQYF.

On this clonotype itself: The junction does not match germline at one end; this may be a read error. This chain uses TRBV5-1 with TRBJ2-7; the D call may be TRBD1 or TRBD2 (6 bases each). Per germline, CDR1 SGHRS and CDR2 YFSETQ. There are 13 residues in the CDR3. The CDR3 DNA reads as TGCGCCAGCACCTTGGGGGGCACCTACGAGCAGTACTTC. This translates into CASTLGGTYEQYF. Looking up the rest from reference TRBV5-1 and TRBJ2-7 gives the full variable domain: KAGVTQTPRYLIKTRGQQVTLSCSPISGHRSVSWYQQTPGQGLQFLFEYFSETQRNKGNFPGRFSGRQFSNSRSEMNVSTLELGDSALYLCASTLGGTYEQYFGPGTRLTVT.

The chain employs TRBV19 and TRBJ2-1, with a possible D match to TRBD1 (6 bases). Trimming pared 4 bases from V and 10 bases from J, leaving 17 bases between. Per germline, CDR1 LNHDA and CDR2 SQIVND (reference sequence). The CDR3 loop spans 14 amino acids. Here the CDR3 DNA reads TGTGCCAGTAGTAGGGGGTGGCAGGGGCAGGAGCAGTTCTTC. It yields the protein CASSRGWQGQEQFF.

This clonotype came up once. The chain combines TRBV5-1 with TRBJ2-1; D is perhaps TRBD1 or TRBD2 (5 bases each). Germline lookup yields CDR1 SGHRS and CDR2 YFSETQ. This CDR3 has 14 residues. With 6 bases removed from V and 8 bases from J, the gap between germline ends came to 18 bases. CDR3 sequence: CASTAGTPTHEQFF. The CDR3 DNA is TGCGCCAGCACCGCCGGGACCCCTACCCATGAGCAGTTCTTC.

The gene calls are TRBV7-2 and TRBJ2-1; D possibly corresponds to TRBD2 (5 bases). The V end lost 6 bases, the J end lost 2 bases, and 11 bases lay between the germline ends. The CDR3 is 14 amino acids. Per the germline V gene, CDR1 is SGHTA and CDR2 is FQGNSA. CDR3 DNA sequence: TGTGCCAGCAGTCGGACTTTTCCCTACAATGAGCAGTTCTTC. Protein: CASSRTFPYNEQFF.

This chain connects TRBV19 to TRBJ2-1; weak D call: TRBD1 (6 bases). Trimming shortened V by 10 bases and J by 4 bases, and 14 bases separated the two germline ends. The CDR3 extends over 13 amino acids. Germline CDR1 is LNHDA and CDR2 is SQIVND (reference sequence). CDR3 residues: CATHGQIYNEQFF. For the CDR3, the DNA is TGTGCCACCCACGGACAGATTTACAATGAGCAGTTCTTC.

This sequence joins TRBV5-1 and TRBJ1-1; D remains ambiguous. Trimming shortened V by 7 bases and J by 0 bases, and 7 bases separated the two germline ends. CDR3 length: 12 residues. Looked up from germline, CDR1 is SGHRS and CDR2 is YFSETQ. The CDR3 DNA reads as TGCGCCAGCCGAGCTCTGAACACTGAAGCTTTCTTT. Translating gives CASRALNTEAFF.

The rearrangement uses TRBV6-5 and TRBJ2-7; D is undetermined. Germline V gene data show CDR1 as MNHEY and CDR2 as SVGAGI. The CDR3 spans 11 residues. The V end was cut by 6 bases, the J end by 5 bases, with 8 bases between. CDR3 sequence: CASRKNDEQYF. Written as DNA, the CDR3 is TGTGCCAGCAGAAAGAACGACGAGCAGTACTTC.

The chain recombines TRBV5-1 with TRBJ2-6; 8 bases are a match to TRBD2. There are 17 residues in the CDR3. J lost 0 bases, V lost 7 bases, and 9 bases had no gene match. Germline lookup yields CDR1 SGHRS and CDR2 YFSETQ. The CDR3 loop reads CASGVLAGLSGANVLTF. CDR3 nucleotide sequence: TGCGCCAGCGGGGTGCTAGCGGGCCTCTCTGGGGCCAACGTCCTGACTTTC.

This chain joins TRBV29-1 and TRBJ1-1, with 9 positions matching TRBD1. Losses at the gene ends were 7 bases for V and 5 bases for J; bases not matched to a gene: 8. The V gene's germline CDR1 is SQVTM and CDR2 ANQGSEA. There are 13 residues in the CDR3. CDR3 amino acids: CSGQRTGETEAFF. The CDR3 nucleotides are TGCAGCGGGCAACGGACAGGGGAAACTGAAGCTTTCTTT. The full variable domain, rest sourced from reference TRBV29-1 and TRBJ1-1, is SAVISQKPSRDICQRGTSLTIQCQVDSQVTMMFWYRQQPGQSLTLIATANQGSEATYESGFVIDKFPISRPNLTFSTLTVSNMSPEDSSIYLCSGQRTGETEAFFGQGTRLTVV.

The CDR3 is CASSLIVGGRTEAFF. The CDR3 DNA is TGCGCCAGCAGCTTAATCGTAGGGGGTAGGACTGAAGCTTTCTTT. The rearrangement joins TRBV5-1 to TRBJ1-1; perhaps TRBD1 as D (6 bases). This CDR3 comprises 15 residues. The germline CDR1 and CDR2 sequences are SGHRS and YFSETQ. The V end was cut by 2 bases, the J end by 5 bases, with 16 bases between. The full variable domain, in which reference TRBV5-1 and TRBJ1-1 provide the parts outside the CDR3, is KAGVTQTPRYLIKTRGQQVTLSCSPISGHRSVSWYQQTPGQGLQFLFEYFSETQRNKGNFPGRFSGRQFSNSRSEMNVSTLELGDSALYLCASSLIVGGRTEAFFGQGTRLTVV.